The subject of this entry is one TCR beta chain. Its antigen is not known. The sample originates from a study of shared clonotypes between healthy human individuals. Findings of the study overall: Among non-shared clonotypes, generation probabilities were lower than among those shared by all four donors.

Replicate PCRs run on sorted subsets employed roughly 190 ng DNA, roughly 30,000 T cell genomes. Assay: immunoSEQ multiplex PCR; the TCRdb copy retains only in-frame clones and omits some. The table records over 95,000 clones, around two thirds of them present only once. Germline V lookup: CDR1 MDHEN, CDR2 SYDVKM. V was clipped by 7 bases and J by 1 base, with 13 bases between them. This CDR3 has 14 amino acids. Combination of CD45RO+ cells with CCR7-negative CD45RA+ TemRA cells was used for CD8 memory. This sequence joins TRBV28 and TRBJ1-1, with a possible D match to TRBD1 (5 bases). The sequence was collected from a woman in her thirties in good health. Sequencing input: memory CD8+ T cells sorted from blood. Subset specified: CD45RO+ cells pooled with CCR7-negative TemRA cells. This chain's CDR3 is CASTLRGQNTEAFF. CDR3 bases: TGTGCCAGCACCCTTAGGGGCCAGAACACTGAAGCTTTCTTT.